The sequence of this TCR beta chain was determined in a study of CD8 T cells in ankylosing spondylitis. TCRdb recomputed calls from the 5' RACE reads with MiXCR, one row per CDR3 protein. Of a few hundred thousand distinct CDR3 sequences detected, approximately 11% appear once; the ten largest clones hold 6% to 8%. This clonotype appeared a few times. V lost 0 bases, J lost 3 bases, and 12 bases lay in between. This CDR3 comprises 15 residues. Germline loops: CDR1 LNHNV, CDR2 YYDKDF (reference sequence). The sequencing sample was made of blood, either unsorted or a sorted T cell fraction (not recorded which). The rearrangement joins TRBV15 to TRBJ2-7; D gene ambiguous. This clonotype originated in a male donor with ankylosing spondylitis or in good health (not recorded which). Here the CDR3 DNA reads TGTGCCACCAGCAGAGATCCCAACAGCCTCTACGAGCAGTACTTC. It specifies CATSRDPNSLYEQYF.